This is a list of T cell receptor beta chains from one sample in a study of OX40 agonist ivuxolimab in advanced cancers. Method: immunoSEQ multiplex PCR; TCRdb's copy keeps in-frame clones and lacks some. Of over 50,000 clones listed, about 82% are singletons. The source material was CD4+ or CD8+ T cells sorted from blood, sampled in a trial of the OX40 agonist ivuxolimab. Every receptor here comes from an adult with an advanced solid tumor such as melanoma, head and neck, liver or kidney cancer. The CDR3 runs from the conserved cysteine through the conserved F or W. The D gene is left open where the match is weak. Expanded clones are given a class, and other clones once, few, many or no size at all.

clone_size	j_call	v_call	d_call	cdr3_nt	cdr3_aa
NA	TRBJ2-2	TRBV6-5	NA	TGTGCCAGCAGTCCCGACAGACTGAACACCGGGGAGCTGTTTTTT	CASSPDRLNTGELFF
NA	TRBJ2-3	TRBV21-1	NA	TGTGCCAGCAGCAAAACGGGGATAAGGCAGTATTTT	CASSKTGIRQYF
medium-sized	TRBJ2-5	TRBV7-7	NA	TGTGCTAGCAGCCAAACAGGAGAGGGAGAGACCCAGTACTTC	CASSQTGEGETQYF
NA	TRBJ2-1	TRBV5-4	TRBD1	TGTGCCAGCCTCGGGACAGGAAATGAGCAGTTCTTC	CASLGTGNEQFF
NA	TRBJ2-5	TRBV11-3	NA	TGTGCCAGCAGCCCCTCACGGGGAAGTGAAGAGACCCAGTACTTC	CASSPSRGSEETQYF
NA	TRBJ2-5	TRBV29-1	NA	TGCAGCGCCGGACGCCAAGAGACCCAGTACTTC	CSAGRQETQYF
NA	TRBJ1-5	TRBV18	NA	TGTGCCAGCTCACCCTCGGGGTTCGATCAGCCCCAGCATTTT	CASSPSGFDQPQHF
once	TRBJ2-7	TRBV6-6	NA	TGTGCCATCAGCCAGGGGAGGTACGAGCAGTACTTC	CAISQGRYEQYF
NA	TRBJ2-3	TRBV29-1	NA	TGCAGCGTTGCTGTGGGCCCCACTAGCACAGATACGCAGTATTTT	CSVAVGPTSTDTQYF
NA	TRBJ2-1	TRBV28	TRBD1	TGTGCCAGCAGTAAGGAGACAGGGGGTTACAATGAGCAGTTCTTC	CASSKETGGYNEQFF
NA	TRBJ2-5	TRBV6-6	NA	TGTGCCAGCAGTTATACCGGGGGGCGGGGGACCCAGTACTTC	CASSYTGGRGTQYF
NA	TRBJ2-5	TRBV5-6	NA	TGTGCCAGCAGCCCCACAGGGGAGACCCAGTACTTC	CASSPTGETQYF
once	TRBJ2-4	TRBV10-2	NA	TGCGCCAGCGGACAGCTCGAGATGAAGGCTGCCCTAGCCAAAAACATTCAGTACTTC	CASGQLEMKAALAKNIQYF
NA	TRBJ2-7	TRBV4-1	NA	TGCGCCAGCAGCCATGCCAAATGGGGTTATAGCTCCTACGAGCAGTACTTC	CASSHAKWGYSSYEQYF
NA	TRBJ1-4	TRBV7-6	NA	TGTGCCAGCAGCCTTTACCCCACAGGGCCAACTAATGAAAAACTGTTTTTT	CASSLYPTGPTNEKLFF
once	TRBJ2-3	TRBV6-6	TRBD2	TGTGCCAGCACCAGGGAGGGAGGGTTCACAGATACGCAGTATTTT	CASTREGGFTDTQYF
NA	TRBJ2-5	TRBV6-1	NA	TGTGCCAGCAGTGAAAGCCGGGCGTACTCCAGGGAGACCCAGTACTTC	CASSESRAYSRETQYF
once	TRBJ1-5	TRBV7-9	NA	TGTGCCAGCAGCCACGGCCGGGTCCGGGATCAGCCCCAGCATTTT	CASSHGRVRDQPQHF
once	TRBJ1-1	TRBV18	NA	TGTGCCAGCTCACTAGCCCGGGACGAGACGGGAGCTTTCTTT	CASSLARDETGAFF
NA	TRBJ2-5	TRBV6-5	TRBD1	TGTGCCACCCGACAGGGGGAAGAGACCCAGTACTTC	CATRQGEETQYF
NA	TRBJ2-3	TRBV2	NA	TGTGCCAGCAGTGTAGGGGACGATACGCAGTATTTT	CASSVGDDTQYF
NA	TRBJ2-1	TRBV15	TRBD2	TGTGCCACCAGCACCCCTGGACTAGCGGGGGGGCCGGGTAACAATGAGCAGTTCTTC	CATSTPGLAGGPGNNEQFF
NA	TRBJ1-2	TRBV14	TRBD1	TGTGCCAGCAGCCAAGTCTCAGGGGGTATGGGAGGCTACACCTTC	CASSQVSGGMGGYTF
few	TRBJ1-5	TRBV4-3	NA	TGCGCCAGCAGCCAAGATGTGAGTCAGCCCCAGCATTTT	CASSQDVSQPQHF
NA	TRBJ2-5	TRBV10-2	NA	TGCGCCAGCAGTGAGATAGAGCAAGAGACCCAGTACTTC	CASSEIEQETQYF
NA	TRBJ1-4	TRBV10-3	NA	TGTGCCATCAGGGGGACGGATGAAAAACTGTTTTTT	CAIRGTDEKLFF
NA	TRBJ2-1	TRBV7-3	TRBD1	TGTGCCAGCAGCCCTTATAGACAGGGGGGCTACAATGAGCAGTTCTTC	CASSPYRQGGYNEQFF
few	TRBJ1-5	TRBV28	NA	TGTGCCAGCACCCCCGTCGGGCAGGGTCTAGGTCAGCCCCAGCATTTT	CASTPVGQGLGQPQHF
NA	TRBJ1-6	TRBV23-1	NA	TGCGCCAGCAGTCCCCCCGGGACACCCCGAATACCCCTCCACTTT	CASSPPGTPRIPLHF
NA	TRBJ2-5	TRBV29-1	TRBD1	TGCAGCGTTGAAGTTCGACAGGGGGCAGGAGAGACCCAGTACTTC	CSVEVRQGAGETQYF
few	TRBJ1-5	TRBV7-9	NA	TGTGCCAGCAGCCCCGACGCGAATAGCAATCAGCCCCAGCATTTT	CASSPDANSNQPQHF
NA	TRBJ1-1	TRBV6-5	NA	TGTGCCAGCAGCTCCGGGCTGAAGGCTTTCTTT	CASSSGLKAFF
NA	TRBJ1-5	TRBV19	TRBD1	TGTGCCAGTAGTACCGGGACAGGGGTTGATGGTCAGCCCCAGCATTTT	CASSTGTGVDGQPQHF
NA	TRBJ2-7	TRBV7-2	NA	TGTGCCAGCAGCTTAGTAGGTAACTACGAGCAGTACTTC	CASSLVGNYEQYF
NA	TRBJ1-3	TRBV11-2	TRBD1	TGTGCCAGCAGCTTGGCAGGGGGCGCGGGAGGAAACACCATATATTTT	CASSLAGGAGGNTIYF
NA	TRBJ2-3	TRBV7-9	NA	TGTGCCAGCAGCTCCGGGATACCCACAGATACGCAGTATTTT	CASSSGIPTDTQYF
NA	TRBJ2-1	TRBV6-1	NA	TGTGCCAGCAGTGAAACCCGGGGGCGTTCCAATGAGCAGTTCTTC	CASSETRGRSNEQFF
NA	TRBJ1-1	TRBV2	NA	TGTGCCAGGACCGATCCCCAGACAGGGAACACTGAAGCTTTCTTT	CARTDPQTGNTEAFF
NA	TRBJ2-7	TRBV10-3	NA	TGTGCCATCGGTGGGGGCGAGTATGAGCAGTACTTC	CAIGGGEYEQYF
NA	TRBJ2-7	TRBV28	NA	TGTGCCAGCAGTTTATATGGGGGCTCCTACGAGCAGTACTTC	CASSLYGGSYEQYF
NA	TRBJ2-5	TRBV5-1	TRBD1	TGCGCCAGCAGCTTGGGACAGGGCCAAGAGACCCAGTACTTC	CASSLGQGQETQYF
NA	TRBJ1-3	TRBV5-4	NA	TGTGCCAGCAGCTTGGGGGGTATCTCTGGAAACACCATATATTTT	CASSLGGISGNTIYF
NA	TRBJ1-1	TRBV7-4	NA	TGTGCCAGCAGCTTAGTCCTCGGGTTAGGGTTGGCTGAAGCTTTCTTT	CASSLVLGLGLAEAFF